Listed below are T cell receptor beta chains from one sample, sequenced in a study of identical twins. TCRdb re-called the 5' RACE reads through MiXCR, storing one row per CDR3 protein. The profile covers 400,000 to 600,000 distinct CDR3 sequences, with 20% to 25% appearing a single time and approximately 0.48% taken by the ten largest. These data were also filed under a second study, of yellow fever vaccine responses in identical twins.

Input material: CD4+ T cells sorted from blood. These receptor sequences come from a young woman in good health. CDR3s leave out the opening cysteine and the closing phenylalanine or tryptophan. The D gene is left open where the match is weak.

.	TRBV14	ASSQWRRTLSSTDTQY
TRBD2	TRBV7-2	ASSLVGTSSNNEQF
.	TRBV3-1	ASSQEIVAETQY
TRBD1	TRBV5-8	ASSLVGTANNEQF
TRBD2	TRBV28	ASSLSGRGGRETQY
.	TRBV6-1	ASSAGRQHSSGNTIY
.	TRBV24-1	ATSAPSREGGNTQY
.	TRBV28	ASSLQTEVPGELF
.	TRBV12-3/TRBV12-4	ASSRGQTGRGGYT
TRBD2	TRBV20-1	SAIFRPAGSGANVLT
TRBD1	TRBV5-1	ASSSRDRRGYT
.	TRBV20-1	SASSPSQGYQETQY
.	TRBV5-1	ASSLAGTHNEQF
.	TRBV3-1	ASSREAGRSYNEQF
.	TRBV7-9	ASSLEGGLKNTGELF
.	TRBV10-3	AISESKSTDTQY
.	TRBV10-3	AISPGTGTPYLF
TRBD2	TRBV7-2	ASSPRTTSGAYNEQF
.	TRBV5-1	ASRGRSNEKLF
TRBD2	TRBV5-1	ASNLFGGAPGTQY
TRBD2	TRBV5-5	ASSLVLAVNEQY
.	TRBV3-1	ASSQVSRAYEQY
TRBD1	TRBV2	ASRGQGALYGETQY
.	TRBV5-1	ACSLGGPQETQY
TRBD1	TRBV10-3	AIRPTGVEKLF
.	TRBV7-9	ASSPQEYNSPLH
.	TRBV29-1	SVPSGAHGNNEQF
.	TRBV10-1	ASSDGWKNTDTQY
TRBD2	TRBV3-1	ASTLGPLSGRGNEQF
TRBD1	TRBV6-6	AVRGSKNTEAF
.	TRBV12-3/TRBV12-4	ASSNEQRRSYEQY
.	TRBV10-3	AISEKGVNTGELF
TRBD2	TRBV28	ASSPTSGIIRVQY
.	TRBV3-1	ASSQGAQSYGYT
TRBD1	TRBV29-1	SVQGARGQPQH
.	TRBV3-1	ASSRNYGPGTYEQY
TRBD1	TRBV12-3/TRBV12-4	ASSPRTGARGS
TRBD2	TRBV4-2	ASSQDPRGGQETQY
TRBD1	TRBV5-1	ASSLQGYEQY
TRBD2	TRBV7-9	ASSDTGGSSTDTQY
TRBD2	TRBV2	ASSLAGPDTQY
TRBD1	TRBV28	ASSAIRTGSYNEQF
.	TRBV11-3	ASSPQSLLGAGELF
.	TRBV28	ASTGFWGEKLF
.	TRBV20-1	SAIETTGAGNQPQH
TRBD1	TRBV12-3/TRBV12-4	ASSLVGRGHYNEQF
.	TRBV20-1	SASDTYEQY
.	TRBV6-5	ASSYAGTRMLNEQF